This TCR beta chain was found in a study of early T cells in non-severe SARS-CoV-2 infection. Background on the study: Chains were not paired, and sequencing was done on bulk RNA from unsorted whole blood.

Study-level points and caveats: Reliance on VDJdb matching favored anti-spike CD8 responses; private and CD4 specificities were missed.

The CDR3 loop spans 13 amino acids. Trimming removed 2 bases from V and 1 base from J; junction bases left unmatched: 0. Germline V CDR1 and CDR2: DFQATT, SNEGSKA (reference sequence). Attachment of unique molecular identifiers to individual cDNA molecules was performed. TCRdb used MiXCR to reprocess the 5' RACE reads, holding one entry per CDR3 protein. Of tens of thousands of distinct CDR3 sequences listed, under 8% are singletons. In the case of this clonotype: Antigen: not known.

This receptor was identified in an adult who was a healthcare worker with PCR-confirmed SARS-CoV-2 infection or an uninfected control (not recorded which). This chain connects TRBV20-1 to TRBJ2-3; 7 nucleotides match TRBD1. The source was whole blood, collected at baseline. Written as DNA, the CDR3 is TGCAGTGCTAGAACAGGGGGCACAGATACGCAGTATTTT. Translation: CSARTGGTDTQYF.